What follows are 26 T cell receptor beta chains derived from one specimen sequenced in a study of blood T cell repertoires in COVID-19. Assay used: immunoSEQ multiplex PCR; TCRdb lists only in-frame clones, some missing. The data contain over 200,000 clones, approximately 91% of them singletons. The source material was peripheral blood. These receptors were taken from a woman between 25 and 40 years old with acute or convalescent COVID-19.

The chain employs TRBV7-9 and TRBJ2-1, with 7 bases fitting TRBD2. Germline assignment: CDR1 SEHNR and CDR2 FQNEAQ (reference sequence). V gave up 0 bases and J gave up 5 bases; unmatched junction bases: 1. CDR3 length equals 14 residues. Here the CDR3 reads CASSLAGGNNEQFF. CDR3 DNA sequence: TGTGCCAGCAGCTTAGCGGGAGGGAACAATGAGCAGTTCTTC.

A few counts support this clone. CDR3 in DNA: TGTGCCAGCAGTTTATATCGGGATCAGCCCCAGCATTTT. As protein: CASSLYRDQPQHF. The chain couples TRBV27 to TRBJ1-5; no clear D. The germline V gene encodes CDR1 MNHEY and CDR2 SMNVEV (reference sequence). The length of the CDR3 is 13 residues. V was cut by 1 base and J by 5 bases, with 6 bases left in between.

J is TRBJ2-7 and V is TRBV13, with 7 bases that match TRBD1. Germline trimming cut 3 bases from V and 2 bases from J; bases unmatched to any gene: 4. This CDR3 spans 14 amino acids. Germline V gene sequence: CDR1 PRHDT, CDR2 FYEKMQ (reference sequence). The CDR3 bases are TGTGCCAGCAGCTTCGGGACAGTGACCTACGAGCAGTACTTC. It encodes CASSFGTVTYEQYF.

The chain carries TRBV5-1 and TRBJ2-7, with D tentatively TRBD1 (6 bases). The CDR3 sequence is 14 residues long. Germline V gene data show CDR1 as SGHRS and CDR2 as YFSETQ. Trimming cost V 0 bases and J 3 bases, with 10 bases left between them. CDR3 in DNA: TGCGCCAGCAGCTTGGGGGGGCTTGGCTACGAGCAGTACTTC. As protein: CASSLGGLGYEQYF. The entire variable domain, with the rest obtained from reference TRBV5-1 and TRBJ2-7, is as follows: KAGVTQTPRYLIKTRGQQVTLSCSPISGHRSVSWYQQTPGQGLQFLFEYFSETQRNKGNFPGRFSGRQFSNSRSEMNVSTLELGDSALYLCASSLGGLGYEQYFGPGTRLTVT.

V usage is TRBV9 and J usage is TRBJ2-7, with 9 bases identical to TRBD2. With 7 bases clipped from V and 2 bases from J, the junction kept 4 bases outside the gene matches. The CDR3 sequence is 13 residues long. Germline CDR1 reads SGDLS; CDR2 reads YYNGEE. The CDR3 loop is CASSTSGTYEQYF. The CDR3, as DNA: TGTGCCAGCTCGACTAGCGGTACCTACGAGCAGTACTTC.

The V and J genes are TRBV28 and TRBJ1-1; D remains ambiguous. Germline CDR1 and CDR2: MDHEN and SYDVKM. The CDR3 sequence is 13 residues long. The V and J ends lost 5 bases and 6 bases respectively, with 13 bases between them. The CDR3 is CASSGPYGAEAFF. CDR3 in DNA: TGTGCCAGCAGTGGGCCCTACGGGGCTGAAGCTTTCTTT. Complete variable domain (other parts from reference TRBV28 and TRBJ1-1): DVKVTQSSRYLVKRTGEKVFLECVQDMDHENMFWYRQDPGLGLRLIYFSYDVKMKEKGDIPEGYSVSREKKERFSLILESASTNQTSMYLCASSGPYGAEAFFGQGTRLTVV.

The chain couples TRBV10-3 to TRBJ2-3; 8 bases match TRBD2. The CDR3 sequence is 16 residues long. The J segment lost 6 bases and the V segment lost 1 base, leaving 9 bases of the junction unmatched. Looked up from germline, CDR1 is ENHRY and CDR2 is SYGVKD. The CDR3 bases are TGTGCCATCAGTGAGTGGAGTCTAGCGGGCGGGGATACGCAGTATTTT. Translation gives CAISEWSLAGGDTQYF.

The chain couples TRBV5-1 to TRBJ2-1; TRBD2 matches at 11 bases. J gave up 7 bases and V 4 bases, and 10 bases lay outside the gene matches. Germline V lookup: CDR1 SGHRS, CDR2 YFSETQ. The CDR3 sequence is 16 residues long. CDR3 residues: CASSQEASGRSNEQFF. Here the CDR3 DNA reads TGCGCCAGCAGCCAGGAAGCTAGCGGGAGGAGTAATGAGCAGTTCTTC.

The genes are TRBV9 and TRBJ2-7; TRBD2 matches at 15 bases. The CDR3 is 17 residues long. Unmatched junction bases numbered 10, after V lost 4 bases and J lost 5 bases. CDR1 and CDR2 (germline): SGDLS, YYNGEE. CDR3 in DNA: TGTGCCAGCAGCCCTGGGACTAGCGGGAGGCCGGGGGACGAGCAGTACTTC. It codes for CASSPGTSGRPGDEQYF.

The CDR3 region has the DNA TGTGCCAGCAGAAGACTAGCGGCTAACTACGAGCAGTACTTC. It specifies CASRRLAANYEQYF. V and J are TRBV11-2 and TRBJ2-7; TRBD2 matches at 9 bases. J lost 3 bases, V lost 6 bases, and 6 bases had no gene match. The CDR3 is made up of 14 amino acids. CDR1 and CDR2 from the germline V gene are SGHAT and FQNNGV.

The chain has TRBV11-2 and TRBJ1-6; TRBD1 matches 10 bases. V lost 2 bases to trimming and J lost 10 bases; unmatched junction nucleotides: 2. The germline CDR1 and CDR2 sequences are SGHAT and FQNNGV. This CDR3 has 14 residues. For the CDR3, the DNA is TGTGCCAGCAGCTTACGGGACAGGGGATCACCCCTCCACTTT. This translates into CASSLRDRGSPLHF.

The DNA for the CDR3 is TGTGCCATCAGTGAGAGCGGGGCTTCCTACAATGAGCAGTTCTTC. This codes for CAISESGASYNEQFF. The chain links TRBV10-3 to TRBJ2-1, with TRBD2 matching over 7 bases. The CDR3 sequence is 15 residues long. From germline, CDR1 is ENHRY and CDR2 SYGVKD. Trimming removed 2 bases from V and 1 base from J; junction bases left unmatched: 2.

This clone has just one count. The chain is built from TRBV5-1 and TRBJ2-7, with 7 bases fitting TRBD1. Germline CDR1 SGHRS, CDR2 YFSETQ. J gave up 4 bases and V 0 bases, and 4 bases lay outside the gene matches. This CDR3 contains 14 residues. CDR3 in DNA: TGCGCCAGCAGCTTGGCCCGACAGGGTTACGAGCAGTACTTC. This translates into CASSLARQGYEQYF.

The rearrangement uses TRBV5-6 and TRBJ2-3, with 11 bases fitting TRBD2. V lost 4 bases, J lost 4 bases, and 11 bases stayed unmatched. The CDR3 contains 17 residues. Germline V gene lookup returns CDR1 SGHDT and CDR2 YYEEEE. Here the CDR3 DNA reads TGTGCCAGCAGCCTTAGTATAGCGGGAGGGCCAGCAGATACGCAGTATTTT. Its translation: CASSLSIAGGPADTQYF. The entire variable domain, with the rest obtained from reference TRBV5-6 and TRBJ2-3, is as follows: DAGVTQSPTHLIKTRGQQVTLRCSPKSGHDTVSWYQQALGQGPQFIFQYYEEEERQRGNFPDRFSGHQFPNYSSELNVNALLLGDSALYLCASSLSIAGGPADTQYFGPGTRLTVL.

V and J are TRBV6-1 and TRBJ2-7, with 7 bases aligning to TRBD1. Looked up from germline, CDR1 is MNHNS and CDR2 is SASEGT. Losses at the gene ends were 3 bases for V and 5 bases for J; bases not matched to a gene: 7. The CDR3 is 14 amino acids. CDR3 DNA: TGTGCCAGCAGTGAGACACAGGGGCGGGACGAGCAGTACTTC. Translating it yields CASSETQGRDEQYF.

The genes are TRBV6-5 and TRBJ1-5; maybe TRBD1 (6 bases). From germline, CDR1 is MNHEY and CDR2 SVGAGI. The CDR3 is made up of 13 amino acids. V lost 6 bases to trimming and J lost 3 bases, with 9 bases between them. The CDR3 region is CASSRTVNQPQHF. The CDR3 region has the DNA TGTGCCAGCAGCCGGACAGTCAATCAGCCCCAGCATTTT.

The rearrangement uses TRBV24-1 and TRBJ2-1; 10 positions match TRBD2. Trimming cost V 1 base and J 8 bases; bases outside gene matches: 7. CDR1 KGHDR and CDR2 SFDVKD come from the germline V gene. This CDR3 is 16 amino acids long. CDR3 nucleotides: TGTGCCACCAGTGATTTCCTAGCGGGAGTTCGTGATGAGCAGTTCTTC. This codes for CATSDFLAGVRDEQFF.

This chain connects TRBV5-6 to TRBJ2-7; weak D call: TRBD2 (5 bases). Trimming left V 0 bases short and J 3 bases short, with 16 bases between. CDR1 is SGHDT and CDR2 is YYEEEE in the germline V gene. The CDR3 is made up of 16 amino acids. CDR3 sequence (DNA): TGTGCCAGCAGCTTGGGTGGGCCCGGGAACCTCTACGAGCAGTACTTC. Amino acid sequence: CASSLGGPGNLYEQYF.

The chain uses TRBV13 and TRBJ2-2, with 9 bases lining up with TRBD2. Germline lookup yields CDR1 PRHDT and CDR2 FYEKMQ (reference sequence). The CDR3 loop spans 16 amino acids. V dropped 5 bases and J dropped 6; count of bases not matched to a gene: 10. The CDR3 region has the DNA TGTGCCAGCAGCCCCCGACTAGCGGAATTCCCCGGGGAGCTGTTTTTT. It specifies CASSPRLAEFPGELFF.

The J gene is TRBJ2-3, the V gene TRBV5-1; 8 nucleotides align to TRBD2. Germline V gives CDR1 SGHRS, CDR2 YFSETQ. The V and J ends lost 0 bases and 3 bases, in that order; junction bases with no gene match: 3. This CDR3 is built from 15 residues. The CDR3 protein is CASSLEGTSTDTQYF. In DNA form, the CDR3 reads TGCGCCAGCAGCTTGGAGGGGACTAGTACAGATACGCAGTATTTT. The complete variable domain, with remaining parts taken from reference TRBV5-1 and TRBJ2-3, reads KAGVTQTPRYLIKTRGQQVTLSCSPISGHRSVSWYQQTPGQGLQFLFEYFSETQRNKGNFPGRFSGRQFSNSRSEMNVSTLELGDSALYLCASSLEGTSTDTQYFGPGTRLTVL.

The chain links TRBV5-1 to TRBJ1-2, with TRBD1 matching over 7 bases. V lost 0 bases, J lost 9 bases, and 8 bases stayed unmatched. The CDR3 totals 14 residues. Germline CDR1 reads SGHRS; CDR2 reads YFSETQ. In DNA, the CDR3 is TGCGCCAGCAGCTTGGGACAGGGCCCATCGCGCTACACCTTC. This translates into CASSLGQGPSRYTF.

This chain links TRBV4-2 with TRBJ2-3; 7 nucleotides match TRBD2. V lost 0 bases and J lost 2; bases outside the gene matches: 14. The CDR3 has 19 residues. CDR1 and CDR2 (germline): LGHNA, YNFKEQ. The CDR3 nucleotides read TGTGCCAGCAGCCAAGATTTTCGAGGAGCGGGGTTTGTCACAGATACGCAGTATTTT. Its translation is CASSQDFRGAGFVTDTQYF.

V gene TRBV7-9 combines with J gene TRBJ2-1; TRBD2 agrees at 13 bases. Germline-derived CDR1 and CDR2 are SEHNR and FQNEAQ (reference sequence). The CDR3 consists of 17 residues. With 5 bases clipped from V and 7 bases from J, the junction kept 11 bases outside the gene matches. This CDR3 is CASSPGTSGIRSNEQFF. The CDR3 coding sequence is TGTGCCAGCAGCCCTGGGACTAGCGGGATTCGGTCTAATGAGCAGTTCTTC.

V usage is TRBV30 and J usage is TRBJ2-1, with 11 positions matching TRBD1. The CDR3 length is 14 residues. Trimming cost V 1 base and J 7 bases; bases outside gene matches: 3. Germline V gene lookup returns CDR1 GTSNPN and CDR2 SVGIG (reference sequence). The CDR3 region is CAWSGTGGGNEQFF. CDR3 coding DNA: TGTGCCTGGAGTGGGACAGGGGGCGGGAATGAGCAGTTCTTC.

This sequence joins TRBV2 and TRBJ2-3; 11 bases are a match to TRBD2. From germline, CDR1 is SNHLY and CDR2 FYNNEI. The length of the CDR3 is 19 residues. The ends lost 8 bases at V and 2 bases at J; junction bases unmatched: 18. CDR3 bases: TGTGCCAGCCAACATAGCGGGAGGGCCGATTACAGGGCCACAGATACGCAGTATTTT. Amino acids: CASQHSGRADYRATDTQYF. The full variable domain, its missing parts supplied by reference TRBV2 and TRBJ2-3, is EPEVTQTPSHQVTQMGQEVILRCVPISNHLYFYWYRQILGQKVEFLVSFYNNEISEKSEIFDDQFSVERPDGSNFTLKIRSTKLEDSAMYFCASQHSGRADYRATDTQYFGPGTRLTVL.

The gene calls are TRBV6-1 and TRBJ2-7; D perhaps matches TRBD2 (6 bases). This CDR3 has 15 amino acids. Per germline, CDR1 MNHNS and CDR2 SASEGT. Trimming removed 2 bases from V and 4 bases from J, with 15 bases in between. The CDR3 coding sequence is TGTGCCAGCAGTGAACGGAGGATAGCGGCATACGAGCAGTACTTC. The encoded protein is CASSERRIAAYEQYF.